Listed here is a single T cell receptor beta chain. Its antigen is undetermined. The sample originates from a study of type 1 regulatory T cells. Study summary: T-allo10 is a Tr1-enriched, alloantigen-specific CD4 T cell product made in vitro. Regarding the study as a whole: Compared with non-Tr1 cells, Tr1 cells showed a narrower TCR repertoire.

The CDR3 covers 12 residues. Trimming took off 6 bases at V and 4 bases at J, with 10 bases between the two ends. TCRdb reprocessed the reads via MiXCR and lists one record per CDR3 protein. The sample holds more than 60,000 distinct CDR3 sequences, roughly 60% seen once. Sequenced input: cultured non-Tr1 T cells, either the whole culture or a sorted T cell fraction (not recorded which). The TCR was taken from a human donor in good health. The chain carries TRBV12-3 or TRBV12-4 and TRBJ2-7, with D perhaps TRBD1 or TRBD2 (5 bases each). CDR3 sequence reads: CASRGDGYEQYF. The CDR3, as DNA: TGTGCCAGCAGGGGGGATGGGTACGAGCAGTACTTC.